A single TCR beta chain is shown here with its context. Its target is unknown. The data were taken from a study of cytomegalovirus exposure and HLA in healthy donors. Overall study context: It was reported in a later analysis that the same platform had been used for the 120 validation repertoires as for the approximately 730 first-cohort repertoires. Study results and caveats: Specific recognition of CMV antigens was confirmed in vitro for a few chains (all CMV-associated). Associated with cytomegalovirus, according to the listing, were 164 TCR beta chains.

Using immunoSEQ multiplex PCR, the repertoire was profiled, and TCRdb retains in-frame clones only, with some absent. Of 110,000 to 150,000 clones detected, less than 95% appear once; the ten largest clones hold over 1.5%. CDR3 length equals 17 residues. This sequence joins TRBV21-1 and TRBJ1-5; the table names TRBD1, a call not compared with the DNA. TRBV21-1 corresponds to a pseudogene. This TCR derives from a man younger than 30 in good health and CMV-seropositive. The sample comprised PBMCs. CDR3 sequence reads: CASSKGGQRDSNQPQHF. In DNA, the CDR3 is TGTGCCAGCAGCAAAGGGGGACAGCGAGATAGCAATCAGCCCCAGCATTTT.